This TCR beta chain was sequenced during a study of shared clonotypes between healthy human individuals. About the research overall: Every donor yielded three CD4 naive, three CD4 memory, two CD8 naive and one CD8 memory plate.

Selected positively for CCR7 and CD45RO-negative, naive CD8 cells excluded terminally differentiated effector memory CD45RA+ cells. For every subset, genomic DNA was evenly distributed across several immunoSEQ plates. The protocol was immunoSEQ multiplex PCR, while the TCRdb copy is restricted to in-frame clones and leaves out a portion. Of 2 million or so clones in the sample, about 95% were seen once. Points on this clone: Other DNA sequences in the sample encode the same CDR3.

The ends were cut back, 0 bases at V and 8 bases at J, with 14 bases in the middle. CDR1 GTSNPN and CDR2 SVGIG come from the germline V gene (reference sequence). The CDR3 length is 14 residues. The rearrangement uses TRBV30 and TRBJ2-1; weak D call: TRBD2 (7 bases). Sequenced input: naive CD8+ T cells sorted from blood. The source of this sequence is a man aged 18-30 years in good health. CDR3 residues: CAWSVGGGPDEQFF. In DNA, the CDR3 is TGTGCCTGGAGTGTAGGGGGAGGGCCAGATGAGCAGTTCTTC.